The sequence of this T cell receptor beta chain was determined in a study of tumor-infiltrating lymphocytes in primary liver carcinoma. Looking at the study overall: Staging placed the tumors at T1-T3 N0M0, and they measured about 4.2 to 10 cm across.

RNA and DNA were co-extracted from roughly 20-30 mg of unsorted bulk tissue. Tumors were each sampled at five separate regions. Over 80% of the cells in every tumor sample were viable tumor cells. Synthesis of TCR beta cDNA was carried out from 500 ng total RNA with a constant-region primer. Employing slightly modified ARM-PCR, three nested multiplex PCR rounds were run, and these gave rise to the TCR beta libraries. TRBV1-TRBV30 forward primers and a C-beta reverse primer were used in the first two PCR rounds, which each ran for approximately 9 cycles. TCRdb reprocessed the multiplex PCR reads via MiXCR and lists one record per CDR3 protein. The sample holds 100,000 to 150,000 distinct CDR3 sequences; around 62% are singletons and the top ten take approximately 9.7%. This clonotype has only a few counts. The V gene's germline CDR1 is LGHNA and CDR2 YNFKEQ. Trimming took 3 bases from V and 4 from J; bases not matched to a gene: 0. This CDR3 spans 14 amino acids.

Sequencing was done on a sample of liver tumor tissue from sampling region 1. The subset is: tumor region T1, superior pole. The source of this sequence is a woman aged 55-69 years with primary liver carcinoma and hepatitis B virus infection. The rearrangement links TRBV4-2 to TRBJ2-2; TRBD1 matches at 9 bases. CDR3 sequence (DNA): TGTGCCAGCAGCCAGGGACAGGGCACCGGGGAGCTGTTTTTT. It yields the protein CASSQGQGTGELFF.